This T cell receptor (beta chain) was documented in a study of T cell repertoires in cytomegalovirus infection (dated by TCRdb to between 2018 and 2021). Concerning the study at large: The peptide stimulations were aimed at well-studied HLA-B-restricted epitopes as well as recently identified HLA-C-restricted CMV epitopes, whose presentation resists viral immunomodulation. Donor HLA type was relevant to the analysis, as public TCR beta signatures indicated carriage of CMV infection together with the matching HLA type.

Overall results and qualifications from the work: Cumulative frequency of public TCR beta family members discriminated carriers of CMV infection plus the relevant HLA type in this cohort and an independent approximately 350-donor cohort. The ex vivo response was dominated by HLA-C-restricted CMV-specific TCR beta clonotypes, which also provided the single most frequent clonotype in two of eight donors.

TCRdb names Illumina HiSeq 1500 as the instrument used. TCRdb reanalyzed the raw reads on its own, using fastp at Q25 for trimming and MiXCR for clone calling, and kept in-frame beta chains. Every distinct CDR3 protein forms one entry, paired with its most common genes and DNA. The sample data list approximately 910,000 distinct CDR3 sequences, and around 29% of these were observed just once. The ten largest clonotypes hold more than 13% of the sample. The sample's treatment or condition label, in plain terms: in vitro stimulation with specific CMV peptide epitopes to enrich CMV-specific T cells. V lost 3 bases and J lost 8 bases, and the count of bases not matched to a germline gene is 4. The CDR3 runs 15 amino acids, cysteine and phenylalanine included. Just CDR3 DNA is preserved here, 45 bases in frame from base 1. The CDR1 and CDR2 encoded by the germline V gene are WSHSY and SAAADI. This clonotype was found a few times. It lacks a known antigen. The input lacks base qualities; no much larger clone sits a single base away.

The input for sequencing was cultured CD8+ T cells from PBMCs, taken from culture after CMV antigen stimulation. The TCR sequence derives from a human donor in good health (CMV status not recorded). Some clones in this sample may be carry-over from other donors' samples. The rearranged chain carries TRBV10-2 and TRBJ2-1; 13 bases in the junction line up with TRBD2. This receptor carries the CDR3 CASSEGTSGADEQFF. The DNA sequence follows: TGCGCCAGCAGTGAAGGGACTAGCGGGGCAGATGAGCAGTTCTTC.